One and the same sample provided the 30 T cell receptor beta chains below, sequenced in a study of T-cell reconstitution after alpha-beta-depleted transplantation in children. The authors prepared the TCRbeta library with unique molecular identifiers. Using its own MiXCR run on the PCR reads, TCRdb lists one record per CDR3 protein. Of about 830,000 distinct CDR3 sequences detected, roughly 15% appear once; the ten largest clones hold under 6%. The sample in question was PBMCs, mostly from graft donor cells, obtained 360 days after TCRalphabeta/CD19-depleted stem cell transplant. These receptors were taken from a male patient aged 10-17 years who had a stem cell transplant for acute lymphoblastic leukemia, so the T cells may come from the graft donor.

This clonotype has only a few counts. CDR3 in amino acids: CAISGTSGSYEQYF. CDR3 bases: TGTGCCATCAGCGGGACTAGCGGGTCCTACGAGCAGTACTTC. This sequence joins TRBV10-3 and TRBJ2-7; TRBD2 aligns across 12 bases. This CDR3 region has 14 residues. V dropped 6 bases and J dropped 1; count of bases not matched to a gene: 1. Germline V CDR1 and CDR2: ENHRY, SYGVKD.

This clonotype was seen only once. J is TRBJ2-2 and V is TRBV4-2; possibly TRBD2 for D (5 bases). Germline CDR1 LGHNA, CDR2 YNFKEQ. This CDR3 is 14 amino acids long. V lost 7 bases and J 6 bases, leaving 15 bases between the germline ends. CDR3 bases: TGTGCCAGCACCCCCGAGGGTGGCGCCGGGGAGCTGTTTTTT. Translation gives CASTPEGGAGELFF.

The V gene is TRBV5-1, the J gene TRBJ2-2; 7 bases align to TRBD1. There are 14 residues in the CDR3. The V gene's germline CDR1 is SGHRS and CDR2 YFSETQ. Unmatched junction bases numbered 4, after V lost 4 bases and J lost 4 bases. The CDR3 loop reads CASSPGGSTGELFF. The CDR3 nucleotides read TGCGCCAGCAGCCCAGGGGGAAGCACCGGGGAGCTGTTTTTT.

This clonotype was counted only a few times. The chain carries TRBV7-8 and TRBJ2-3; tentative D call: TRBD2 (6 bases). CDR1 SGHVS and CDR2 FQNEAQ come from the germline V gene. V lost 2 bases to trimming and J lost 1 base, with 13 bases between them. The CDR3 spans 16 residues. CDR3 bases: TGTGCCAGCAGCTTACCGGAGGGTTTGGGCACAGATACGCAGTATTTT. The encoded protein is CASSLPEGLGTDTQYF.

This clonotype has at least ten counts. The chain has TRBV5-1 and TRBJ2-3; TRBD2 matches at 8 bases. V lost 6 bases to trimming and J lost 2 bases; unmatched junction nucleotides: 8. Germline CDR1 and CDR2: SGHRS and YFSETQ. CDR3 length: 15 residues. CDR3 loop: CASTINSGNTDTQYF. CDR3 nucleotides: TGCGCCAGCACGATAAATAGCGGGAACACAGATACGCAGTATTTT.

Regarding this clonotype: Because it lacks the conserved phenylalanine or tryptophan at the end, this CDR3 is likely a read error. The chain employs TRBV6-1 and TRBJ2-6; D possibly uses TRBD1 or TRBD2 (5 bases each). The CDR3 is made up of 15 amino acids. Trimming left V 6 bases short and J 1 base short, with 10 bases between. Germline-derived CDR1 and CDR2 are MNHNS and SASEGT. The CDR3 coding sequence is TGTGCCAGCAGACCAGGGAGTTCTGGGGCCAACGTCCTGACTGTC. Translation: CASRPGSSGANVLTV.

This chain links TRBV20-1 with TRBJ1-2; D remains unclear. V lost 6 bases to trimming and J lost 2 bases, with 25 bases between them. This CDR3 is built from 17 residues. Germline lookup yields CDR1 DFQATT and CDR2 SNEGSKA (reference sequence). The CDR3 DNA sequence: TGCAGTGCCGCCGCAGGATTTGGCCCTCGGAGGAACTATGGCTACACCTTC. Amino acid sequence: CSAAAGFGPRRNYGYTF.

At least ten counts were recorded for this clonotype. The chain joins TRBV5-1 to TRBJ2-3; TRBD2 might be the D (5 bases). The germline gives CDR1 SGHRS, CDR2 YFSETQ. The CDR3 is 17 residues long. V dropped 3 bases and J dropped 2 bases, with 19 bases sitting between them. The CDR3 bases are TGCGCCAGCAGCTCCCATTCGGACTGGAGGTACACAGATACGCAGTATTTT. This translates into CASSSHSDWRYTDTQYF.

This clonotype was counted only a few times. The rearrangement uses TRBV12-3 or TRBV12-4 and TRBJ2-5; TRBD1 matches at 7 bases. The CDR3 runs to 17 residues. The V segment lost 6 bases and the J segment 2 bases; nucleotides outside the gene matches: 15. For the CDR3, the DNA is TGTGCCAGCAGCCGAACCTCAGGACAGGAGAGACAAGAGACCCAGTACTTC. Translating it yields CASSRTSGQERQETQYF.

For the CDR3, the DNA is TGTGCCAGCTCACCGCAGACATCTAACTATGGCTACACCTTC. The encoded protein is CASSPQTSNYGYTF. The chain joins TRBV18 to TRBJ1-2; no clear D gene. Germline CDR1 KGHSH, CDR2 LQKENI. The CDR3 is made up of 14 amino acids. The V gene lost 3 bases and the J gene lost 0 bases, with 8 bases spanning the gap.

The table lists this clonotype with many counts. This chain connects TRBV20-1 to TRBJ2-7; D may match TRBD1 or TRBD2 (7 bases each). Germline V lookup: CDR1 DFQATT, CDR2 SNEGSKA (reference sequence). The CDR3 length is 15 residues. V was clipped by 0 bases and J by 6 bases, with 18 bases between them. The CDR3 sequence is CSAREWEGARSEQYF. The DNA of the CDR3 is TGCAGTGCTAGAGAATGGGAGGGGGCGCGGAGCGAGCAGTACTTC.

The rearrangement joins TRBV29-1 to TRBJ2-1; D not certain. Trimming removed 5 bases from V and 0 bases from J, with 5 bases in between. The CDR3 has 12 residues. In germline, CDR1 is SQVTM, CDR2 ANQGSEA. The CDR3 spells CSVKGSYNEQFF. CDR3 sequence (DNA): TGCAGCGTTAAGGGCTCCTACAATGAGCAGTTCTTC.

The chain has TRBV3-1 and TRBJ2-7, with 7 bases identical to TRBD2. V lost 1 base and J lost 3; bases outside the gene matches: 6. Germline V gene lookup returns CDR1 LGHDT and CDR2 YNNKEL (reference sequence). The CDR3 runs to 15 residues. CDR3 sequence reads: CASSQVLAEIYEQYF. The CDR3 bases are TGTGCCAGCAGCCAAGTGCTAGCGGAGATCTACGAGCAGTACTTC.

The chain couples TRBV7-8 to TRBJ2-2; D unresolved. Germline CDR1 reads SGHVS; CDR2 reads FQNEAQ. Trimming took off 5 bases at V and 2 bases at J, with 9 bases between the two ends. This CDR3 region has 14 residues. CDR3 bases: TGTGCCAGCAGCCCCAGTCGTAACACCGGGGAGCTGTTTTTT. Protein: CASSPSRNTGELFF.

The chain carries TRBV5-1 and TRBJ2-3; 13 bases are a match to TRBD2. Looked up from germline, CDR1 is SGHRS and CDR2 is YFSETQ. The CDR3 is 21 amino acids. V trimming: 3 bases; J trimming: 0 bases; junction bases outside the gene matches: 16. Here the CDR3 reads CASSYLNVGLAGDPSTDTQYF. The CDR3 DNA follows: TGCGCCAGCAGCTATCTAAACGTCGGACTAGCGGGAGACCCTAGCACAGATACGCAGTATTTT.

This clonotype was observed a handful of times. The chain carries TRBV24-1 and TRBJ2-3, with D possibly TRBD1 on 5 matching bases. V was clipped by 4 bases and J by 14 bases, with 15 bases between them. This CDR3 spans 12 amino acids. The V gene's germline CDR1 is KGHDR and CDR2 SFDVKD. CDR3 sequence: CATSEGRPRMYF. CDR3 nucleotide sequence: TGTGCCACCAGTGAGGGGCGGCCCCGCATGTATTTT.

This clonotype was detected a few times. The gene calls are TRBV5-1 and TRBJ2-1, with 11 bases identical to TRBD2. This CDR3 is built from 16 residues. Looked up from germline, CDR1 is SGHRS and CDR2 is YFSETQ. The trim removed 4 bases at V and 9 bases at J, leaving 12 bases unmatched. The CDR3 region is CASSPISSGRKGEQFF. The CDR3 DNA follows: TGCGCCAGCAGCCCAATTTCTAGCGGGAGGAAGGGTGAGCAGTTCTTC.

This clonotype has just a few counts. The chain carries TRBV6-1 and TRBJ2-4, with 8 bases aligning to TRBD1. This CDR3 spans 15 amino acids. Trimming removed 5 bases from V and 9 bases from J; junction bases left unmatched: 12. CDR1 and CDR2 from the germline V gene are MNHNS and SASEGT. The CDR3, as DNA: TGTGCCAGCAGTCCCCGGACAGGGATATATGTCATTCAGTACTTC. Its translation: CASSPRTGIYVIQYF.

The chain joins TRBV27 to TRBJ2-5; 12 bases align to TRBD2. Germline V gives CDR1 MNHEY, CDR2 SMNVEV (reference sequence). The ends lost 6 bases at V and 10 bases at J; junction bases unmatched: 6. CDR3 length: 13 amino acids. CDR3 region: CASRLAGGDLQYF. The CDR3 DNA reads TGTGCCAGCAGACTAGCGGGAGGTGATCTCCAGTACTTC.

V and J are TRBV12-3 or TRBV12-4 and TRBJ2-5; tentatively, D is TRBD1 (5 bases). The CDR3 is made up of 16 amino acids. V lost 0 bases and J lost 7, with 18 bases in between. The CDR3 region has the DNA TGTGCCAGCAGTTTAGCGCAAGGTCAGGGCAAGGGGACCCAGTACTTC. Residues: CASSLAQGQGKGTQYF.

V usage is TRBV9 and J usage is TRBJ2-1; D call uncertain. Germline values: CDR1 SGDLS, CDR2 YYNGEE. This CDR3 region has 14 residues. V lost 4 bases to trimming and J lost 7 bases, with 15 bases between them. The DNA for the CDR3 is TGTGCCAGCAGCCAAGCCCCCAGGCCGAATGAGCAGTTCTTC. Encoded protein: CASSQAPRPNEQFF.

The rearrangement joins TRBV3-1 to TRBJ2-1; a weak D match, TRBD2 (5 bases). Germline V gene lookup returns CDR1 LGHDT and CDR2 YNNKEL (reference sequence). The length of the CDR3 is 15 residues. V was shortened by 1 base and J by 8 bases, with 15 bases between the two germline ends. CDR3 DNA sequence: TGTGCCAGCAGCCAAGCCCGGACCAGGAGGCATGAGCAGTTCTTC. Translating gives CASSQARTRRHEQFF.

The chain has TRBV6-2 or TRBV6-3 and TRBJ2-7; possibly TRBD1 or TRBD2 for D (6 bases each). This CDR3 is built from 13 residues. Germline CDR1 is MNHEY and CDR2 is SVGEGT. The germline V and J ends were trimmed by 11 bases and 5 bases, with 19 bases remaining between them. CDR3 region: CASTGTYSDEQYF. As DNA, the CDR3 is TGTGCCTCCACAGGGACTTACTCTGACGAGCAGTACTTC.

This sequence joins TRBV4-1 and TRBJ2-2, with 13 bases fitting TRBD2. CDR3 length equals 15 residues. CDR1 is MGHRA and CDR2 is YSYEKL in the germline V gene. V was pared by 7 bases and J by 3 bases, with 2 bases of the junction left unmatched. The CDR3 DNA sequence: TGCGCCAGCAACGGACTAGCGGGAGACACCGGGGAGCTGTTTTTT. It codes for CASNGLAGDTGELFF.

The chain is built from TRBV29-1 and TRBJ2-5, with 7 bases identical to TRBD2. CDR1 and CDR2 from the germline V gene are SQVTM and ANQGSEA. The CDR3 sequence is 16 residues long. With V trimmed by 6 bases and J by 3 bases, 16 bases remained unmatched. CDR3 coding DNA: TGCAGCGTCACCCTCCGGGGGGATTGGGCCAAAGAGACCCAGTACTTC. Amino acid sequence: CSVTLRGDWAKETQYF.

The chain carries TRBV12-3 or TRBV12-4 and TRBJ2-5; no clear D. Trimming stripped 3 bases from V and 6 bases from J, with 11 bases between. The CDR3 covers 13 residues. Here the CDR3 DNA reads TGTGCCAGCAGTTTCTTTGGGGTACAGACCCAGTACTTC. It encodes CASSFFGVQTQYF.

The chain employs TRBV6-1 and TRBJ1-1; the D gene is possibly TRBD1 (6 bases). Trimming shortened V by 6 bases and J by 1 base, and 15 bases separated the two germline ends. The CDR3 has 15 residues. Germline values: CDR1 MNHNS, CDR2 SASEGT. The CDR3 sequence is CASREWTAPNTEAFF. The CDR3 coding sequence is TGTGCCAGCAGAGAATGGACAGCTCCGAACACTGAAGCTTTCTTT.

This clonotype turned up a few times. The CDR3 sequence is CSGSLGVNTGELFF. As DNA, the CDR3 is TGCAGCGGAAGCTTGGGGGTTAACACCGGGGAGCTGTTTTTT. The chain joins TRBV29-1 to TRBJ2-2, with D tentatively TRBD1 or TRBD2 (5 bases each). The CDR3 loop spans 14 amino acids. The ends were cut back, 7 bases at V and 2 bases at J, with 14 bases in the middle. Germline V gene data show CDR1 as SQVTM and CDR2 as ANQGSEA.

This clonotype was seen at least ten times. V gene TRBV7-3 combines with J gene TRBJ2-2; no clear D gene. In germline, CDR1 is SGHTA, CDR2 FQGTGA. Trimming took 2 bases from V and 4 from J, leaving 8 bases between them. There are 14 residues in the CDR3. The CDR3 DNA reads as TGTGCCAGCAGCTTAGTGGTCTCCACCGGGGAGCTGTTTTTT. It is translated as CASSLVVSTGELFF.

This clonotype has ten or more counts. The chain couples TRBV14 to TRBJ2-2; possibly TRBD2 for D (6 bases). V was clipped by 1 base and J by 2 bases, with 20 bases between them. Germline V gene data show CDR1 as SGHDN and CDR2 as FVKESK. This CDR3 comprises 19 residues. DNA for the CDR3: TGTGCCAGCAGCCAAGCTTGGGCGGGATCGGGAGCTAACACCGGGGAGCTGTTTTTT. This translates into CASSQAWAGSGANTGELFF.